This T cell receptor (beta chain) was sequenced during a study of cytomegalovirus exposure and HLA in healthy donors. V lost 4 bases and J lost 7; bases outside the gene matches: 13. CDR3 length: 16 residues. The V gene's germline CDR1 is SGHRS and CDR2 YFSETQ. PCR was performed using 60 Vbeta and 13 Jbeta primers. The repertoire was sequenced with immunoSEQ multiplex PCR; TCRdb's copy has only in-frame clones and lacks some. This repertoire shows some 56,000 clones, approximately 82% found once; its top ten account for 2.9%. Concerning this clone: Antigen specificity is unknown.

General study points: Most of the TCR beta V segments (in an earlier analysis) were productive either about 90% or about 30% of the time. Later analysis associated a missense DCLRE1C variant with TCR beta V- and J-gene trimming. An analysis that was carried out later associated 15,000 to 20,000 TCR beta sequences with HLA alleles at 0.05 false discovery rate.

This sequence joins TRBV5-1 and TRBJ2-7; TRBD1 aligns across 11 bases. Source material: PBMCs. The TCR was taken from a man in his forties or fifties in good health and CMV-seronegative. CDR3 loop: CASSINPGDRGGEQYF. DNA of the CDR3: TGCGCCAGCAGCATCAATCCCGGGGACAGGGGGGGAGAGCAGTACTTC.